This TCR beta chain was observed in a study of immune characteristics of hereditary and idiopathic chronic pancreatitis. In terms of the full investigation: Local pancreatic immune cells and TCRbeta repertoires were profiled in hereditary and idiopathic chronic pancreatitis and were compared with control organ donor pancreases. TCRbeta sequencing was performed on roughly five control pancreases, roughly seven hereditary chronic pancreatitis pancreases and roughly 6 idiopathic chronic pancreatitis pancreases. The gDNA-based approach was chosen because it involved minimal in vitro experimental manipulation of pancreas-infiltrating T cells.

A remark on this clone: It has no known antigen specificity. No much larger clone is present one base from it, and per-base qualities are unavailable.

Study-wide findings and limitations: Chronic pancreatitis caused by alcohol use was not included in the study. Vbeta-Jbeta gene family usage, including TRBV10, TRBV19, TRBV23 and TRBV5, differed between hereditary and idiopathic chronic pancreatitis. Among about 13 chronic pancreatitis patients, a positive correlation was found between numbers of productive TCR rearrangements and disease severity scores. Significantly increased TCRbeta repertoire diversity and reduced clonality were observed in both chronic pancreatitis groups relative to controls. Because patient tissue could be obtained only at the time of TPIAT, differences in disease duration may have affected the immune findings.

Measured from the cysteine to the phenylalanine, the CDR3 is 16 residues long. Only the CDR3 DNA stays, 48 bases, in frame from base 1. After removal of 6 bases from V and 4 bases from J, the junction retains 9 bases not matched to a gene. Via the germline V gene, CDR1 is KGHSH and CDR2 LQKENI. Patients undergoing total pancreatectomy with islet autotransplantation (TPIAT) were the source of the chronic pancreatitis pancreas tissue. None of the chronic pancreatitis patients included in the study had a known history of diabetes. For TCRbeta sequencing, genomic DNA was pulled straight from bulk pancreas tissue, skipping any T cell sorting. Pancreas tissues from patients and organ donors were collected consecutively at two US centers. Libraries were made using the immunoSEQ multiplex PCR assay. From pancreatic genomic DNA, the TCRbeta CDR3 region along with adjacent sequences was amplified and then sequenced. In the source study's methods: Productive clonality and productive rearrangement counts were measured along with repertoire diversity, which was expressed as a mean normalized Shannon-Wiener index. The nonparametric Mann-Whitney U test was used to compare repertoire metrics between the control and chronic pancreatitis groups. CDR3beta sequences with identical amino acid composition and length across subjects were defined as shared clonotypes. TCRdb stores this immuneACCESS table with in-frame sequences only. Part of the clones is absent; in the studies checked, under half of the shortfall reflects unresolved V genes, and no reason is known for the rest. V, J and clone size derive from that table, while D and trimming were established from the DNA sequence. The sample table shows around 1,900 clones, and roughly 68% are seen once. In total, the top ten clones hold roughly 48% of the sample.

The sequenced sample consisted of pancreas tissue with hereditary chronic pancreatitis. The chain employs TRBV18 and TRBJ2-5; 12 nucleotides in the junction match TRBD2. This sequence originates from a human donor with chronic pancreatitis. The sequenced DNA: TGTGCCAGCTCCCCTGGACTAGCGGGACGAGGAGAGACCCAGTACTTC. Translated, it gives CASSPGLAGRGETQYF.